The rows below give T cell receptor beta chains drawn from one sample of a study of blood T cell repertoires in COVID-19. Some clones are missing from TCRdb's copy, which holds only in-frame ones; the method was immunoSEQ multiplex PCR. The sample contains approximately 200,000 clones, just over 85% of which appear only once. Sequenced input: peripheral blood. These TCRs come from a man aged 18 to 29 with active or convalescent COVID-19. Both conserved end residues are part of each CDR3. A D gene is named only where the DNA matches it firmly. Clone size appears in some rows only: once, few, many, or a class for an expanded clone.

D | J | V | size | CDR3 | DNA
NA | TRBJ2-5 | TRBV6-1 | NA | CASSEARVALETQYF | TGTGCCAGCAGTGAAGCGCGGGTAGCCCTAGAGACCCAGTACTTC
TRBD2 | TRBJ2-3 | TRBV20-1 | NA | CSASPLSGRADTQYF | TGCAGTGCTAGTCCCCTTAGCGGGAGGGCAGATACGCAGTATTTT
TRBD2 | TRBJ2-1 | TRBV7-9 | NA | CASSLLAGGPNEQFF | TGTGCCAGCAGCTTGCTAGCGGGAGGGCCTAATGAGCAGTTCTTC
TRBD1 | TRBJ1-5 | TRBV10-2 | NA | CASWTGGYNQPQHF | TGCGCCAGCTGGACAGGGGGTTACAATCAGCCCCAGCATTTT
NA | TRBJ1-6 | TRBV27 | NA | CATRRTNNSPLHF | TGTGCCACCAGACGAACAAATAATTCACCCCTCCACTTT
NA | TRBJ1-5 | TRBV19 | NA | CASSIDAYQPQHF | TGTGCCAGTAGTATAGACGCGTATCAGCCCCAGCATTTT
TRBD2 | TRBJ2-7 | TRBV25-1 | NA | CASSDTSGYYEQYF | TGTGCCAGCAGTGACACTAGCGGTTACTACGAGCAGTACTTC
TRBD1 | TRBJ1-2 | TRBV5-1 | NA | CASSPQGGGYGYTF | TGCGCCAGCAGTCCTCAGGGGGGCGGCTATGGCTACACCTTC
TRBD2 | TRBJ2-2 | TRBV3-1/TRBV3-2 | NA | CASSPGLAVISTGELFF | TGTGCCAGCAGCCCCGGACTAGCGGTGATTTCCACCGGGGAGCTGTTTTTT
TRBD1 | TRBJ2-6 | TRBV6-5 | NA | CAVRGLRANVLTF | TGTGCCGTCAGGGGGCTCAGGGCCAACGTCCTGACTTTC
TRBD1 | TRBJ2-7 | TRBV11-2 | NA | CASSSGTGLTYEQYF | TGTGCCAGCAGCTCCGGGACAGGGCTGACCTACGAGCAGTACTTC
TRBD1 | TRBJ2-6 | TRBV7-9 | NA | CASSLGDRSSGANVLTF | TGTGCCAGCAGCTTAGGGGACAGGAGCTCTGGGGCCAACGTCCTGACTTTC
NA | TRBJ1-5 | TRBV5-1 | few | CASSLDQGSNQPQHF | TGCGCCAGCAGCTTGGATCAGGGTAGCAATCAGCCCCAGCATTTT
TRBD1 | TRBJ1-1 | TRBV19 | NA | CASSTGNRGLGMNTEAFF | TGTGCCAGTAGTACTGGTAACAGGGGGCTGGGGATGAACACTGAAGCTTTCTTT
TRBD1 | TRBJ2-7 | TRBV19 | NA | CASSTPGQGTSYEQYF | TGTGCCAGTAGTACCCCGGGACAGGGCACCTCCTACGAGCAGTACTTC
NA | TRBJ1-2 | TRBV4-1 | NA | CASSHRTVLDYGYTF | TGCGCCAGCAGCCACCGGACAGTCCTGGACTATGGCTACACCTTC
TRBD1 | TRBJ1-1 | TRBV19 | NA | CASSRQGSLTEAFF | TGTGCCAGTAGTAGACAGGGTTCGTTGACTGAAGCTTTCTTT
NA | TRBJ1-3 | TRBV5-5 | NA | CASRTGGGAGNTIYF | TGTGCCAGCAGAACCGGGGGAGGAGCTGGAAACACCATATATTTT
NA | TRBJ1-2 | TRBV4-3 | once | CASSPLRTGQHGYTF | TGCGCCAGCAGCCCCCTTCGAACAGGTCAGCATGGCTACACCTTC
NA | TRBJ2-2 | TRBV5-5 | few | CASSLGAIQGTGELFF | TGTGCCAGCAGCTTGGGGGCCATACAAGGCACCGGGGAGCTGTTTTTT
NA | TRBJ1-3 | TRBV19 | NA | CASSPNQGSSGNTIYF | TGTGCCAGTAGTCCCAACCAGGGGAGCTCTGGAAACACCATATATTTT
TRBD1 | TRBJ1-2 | TRBV19 | NA | CASSITGTGPPYGYTF | TGTGCCAGTAGTATTACCGGGACAGGGCCCCCATATGGCTACACCTTC
NA | TRBJ1-5 | TRBV7-3 | few | CASSLGHFSNQPQHF | TGTGCCAGCAGCTTGGGACACTTTAGCAATCAGCCCCAGCATTTT
TRBD1 | TRBJ1-1 | TRBV27 | NA | CASSPRQGFNTEAFF | TGTGCCAGCAGTCCACGACAGGGTTTCAACACTGAAGCTTTCTTT
NA | TRBJ2-1 | TRBV24-1 | NA | CATSDSDSGSLSRNEQFF | TGTGCCACCAGTGATTCAGACTCCGGGAGCCTGAGCCGCAATGAGCAGTTCTTC
NA | TRBJ2-5 | TRBV12-3/TRBV12-4 | NA | CASSFSETQYF | TGTGCCAGCAGTTTTTCGGAGACCCAGTACTTC
TRBD2 | TRBJ2-7 | TRBV5-1 | NA | CASSLAGGSGNRYEQYF | TGCGCCAGCAGCTTGGCCGGGGGTAGCGGGAACCGCTACGAGCAGTACTTC
NA | TRBJ2-7 | TRBV5-1 | NA | CASSTEASYEQYF | TGCGCCAGCAGTACTGAGGCCTCCTACGAGCAGTACTTC
TRBD1 | TRBJ1-5 | TRBV7-7 | NA | CASSPGTGPNQPQHF | TGTGCTAGCAGCCCGGGGACAGGACCGAATCAGCCCCAGCATTTT
NA | TRBJ1-1 | TRBV6-5 | once | CASRRGGVEGWAFF | TGTGCCAGCAGGAGGGGGGGAGTTGAAGGGTGGGCTTTCTTT
NA | TRBJ1-4 | TRBV6-5 | NA | CASRPSGAPNEKLFF | TGTGCCAGCAGACCCTCAGGGGCACCAAATGAAAAACTGTTTTTT
NA | TRBJ2-1 | TRBV27 | NA | CASSLSAGSSYNEQFF | TGTGCCAGCAGTTTATCAGCAGGAAGCTCCTACAATGAGCAGTTCTTC
NA | TRBJ2-5 | TRBV27 | NA | CASSVGTQGETQYF | TGTGCCAGCAGCGTAGGAACTCAGGGGGAGACCCAGTACTTC
TRBD1 | TRBJ2-4 | TRBV7-3 | NA | CASSLYGRTGEGSGKNIQYF | TGTGCCAGCAGCTTATACGGGAGGACAGGGGAAGGTAGTGGCAAAAACATTCAGTACTTC
NA | TRBJ2-7 | TRBV4-3 | few | CASSQDLTLYLYEQYF | TGCGCCAGCAGCCAAGATCTGACTCTATACCTCTACGAGCAGTACTTC
TRBD1 | TRBJ1-3 | TRBV19 | NA | CASTLTGDQRNTIYF | TGTGCCAGTACCCTTACAGGGGATCAGAGAAACACCATATATTTT
TRBD1 | TRBJ2-4 | TRBV7-9 | NA | CASSPRTGVDIQYF | TGTGCCAGCAGCCCTCGGACAGGGGTTGACATTCAGTACTTC
NA | TRBJ2-7 | TRBV2 | NA | CASREDAAYYEQYF | TGTGCCAGCAGGGAGGACGCAGCGTACTACGAGCAGTACTTC
NA | TRBJ1-2 | TRBV7-9 | NA | CASRFGQTHGYTF | TGTGCCAGCAGATTTGGACAGACGCATGGCTACACCTTC
TRBD2 | TRBJ2-1 | TRBV4-1 | NA | CASSQDKVAGGRLFF | TGCGCCAGCAGCCAAGATAAGGTAGCGGGAGGGCGGCTGTTCTTC
TRBD2 | TRBJ2-5 | TRBV5-1 | NA | CASSPGTSGTETQYF | TGCGCCAGCAGCCCCGGGACTAGCGGGACGGAGACCCAGTACTTC
NA | TRBJ2-2 | TRBV14 | NA | CASSRTNTGELFF | TGTGCCAGCAGCCGGACAAACACCGGGGAGCTGTTTTTT
NA | TRBJ2-3 | TRBV20-1 | NA | CSAELAPVEYF | TGCAGTGCTGAGCTAGCGCCCGTGGAGTATTTT
TRBD2 | TRBJ2-7 | TRBV4-2 | NA | CASSQGAGLAAYEQYF | TGTGCCAGCAGCCAAGGGGCGGGACTAGCGGCATACGAGCAGTACTTC
NA | TRBJ1-1 | TRBV4-1 | NA | CASSDTGAEAFF | TGCGCCAGCAGCGATACAGGTGCTGAAGCTTTCTTT
NA | TRBJ1-1 | TRBV15 | once | CATSRVTFGGNEAFF | TGTGCCACCAGCAGAGTTACCTTTGGGGGCAATGAAGCTTTCTTT
TRBD1 | TRBJ2-2 | TRBV19 | NA | CASSTSRDRVVENTGELFF | TGTGCCAGTAGTACATCCCGGGACAGGGTTGTTGAGAACACCGGGGAGCTGTTTTTT
NA | TRBJ1-6 | TRBV19 | NA | CASSIVQGTNSPLHF | TGTGCCAGTAGTATAGTTCAGGGGACTAATTCACCCCTCCACTTT
TRBD1 | TRBJ1-1 | TRBV12-3/TRBV12-4 | NA | CASSQRQGSEAFF | TGTGCCAGCAGCCAACGACAGGGGTCTGAAGCTTTCTTT
TRBD2 | TRBJ2-3 | TRBV10-1 | NA | CASSESLADTDTQYF | TGCGCCAGCAGTGAGTCCCTAGCGGACACAGATACGCAGTATTTT
NA | TRBJ1-1 | TRBV21-1 | once | CASEILAGGWQNTEAFF | TGTGCCAGCGAGATCTTGGCAGGAGGGTGGCAGAACACTGAAGCTTTCTTT
TRBD1 | TRBJ1-1 | TRBV27 | NA | CASSLSMGQAPEAFF | TGTGCCAGCAGTTTATCGATGGGACAGGCCCCTGAAGCTTTCTTT
TRBD2 | TRBJ2-1 | TRBV7-6 | NA | CASSLLAGDSYNEQFF | TGTGCCAGCAGCTTATTAGCGGGTGACTCCTACAATGAGCAGTTCTTC
NA | TRBJ2-5 | TRBV27 | NA | CASSLSFTGKTQYF | TGTGCCAGCAGTTTATCCTTCACGGGGAAGACCCAGTACTTC
NA | TRBJ1-1 | TRBV3-1/TRBV3-2 | NA | CASSARSGTEAFF | TGTGCCAGCAGCGCTCGATCCGGCACTGAAGCTTTCTTT
NA | TRBJ2-5 | TRBV5-1 | NA | CASSPRREETQYF | TGCGCCAGCAGCCCACGCCGCGAAGAGACCCAGTACTTC
NA | TRBJ1-1 | TRBV7-6 | NA | CASSLEEDTEAFF | TGTGCCAGCAGCTTGGAGGAGGACACTGAAGCTTTCTTT
NA | TRBJ1-1 | TRBV6-4 | NA | CASSADFGGDTEAFF | TGTGCCAGCAGTGCCGATTTTGGGGGCGACACTGAAGCTTTCTTT
NA | TRBJ1-5 | TRBV30 | NA | CAWSPTGWGLNQPQHF | TGTGCCTGGAGTCCTACAGGTTGGGGTTTAAATCAGCCCCAGCATTTT